This TCR beta chain originates from a study of T cell changes during pregnancy in multiple sclerosis. This clone appeared a single time. With 5 bases removed from V and 4 bases from J, the gap between germline ends came to 16 bases. The CDR3 sequence is 15 residues long. The germline V gene has CDR1 SGHNT and CDR2 YENEEA. Generated by immunoSEQ multiplex PCR, the TCRdb table keeps only in-frame clones and is missing some. Altogether about 47,000 clones are present, roughly nine tenths being singletons, with the ten largest covering around 8%. The material was CD8+ T cells from peripheral blood mononuclear cells, obtained in the second trimester of pregnancy. The sequence derives from a female donor with multiple sclerosis, enrolled in a pregnancy study. This chain uses TRBV11-3 with TRBJ2-3; weak D call: TRBD2 (6 bases). CDR3 nucleotides: TGTGCCAGCAGCAACCTGGGGCCGGGGGCAGATACGCAGTATTTT. Translation gives CASSNLGPGADTQYF.